These 26 T cell receptor beta chains share one sample of origin, sequenced in a study of vaccination effects on CD4 cells after COVID-19. It was after nine to ten days of culture that CD4+ T cells were isolated. These receptors lack a known antigen. Some clones are missing from TCRdb's copy, which holds only in-frame ones; the method was immunoSEQ multiplex PCR. The data contain about 39,000 clones, roughly 82% of them singletons. Here the sequenced sample was CD4+ T cells from PBMCs cultured without peptide, taken before COVID-19 vaccination. These receptor sequences come from a human donor who received a COVID-19 vaccine.

V and J are TRBV5-6 and TRBJ2-3, with TRBD2 identical over 7 bases. The junction had 5 bases not matched to a gene; V was cut back by 0 bases and J by 7 bases. Germline assignment: CDR1 SGHDT and CDR2 YYEEEE. The CDR3 contains 14 residues. In DNA form, the CDR3 reads TGTGCCAGCAGCTTGGAGGGAGGGGTGAATACGCAGTATTTT. Amino acid sequence: CASSLEGGVNTQYF.

The chain has TRBV7-9 and TRBJ2-1; D is unclear. The germline V and J ends were trimmed by 1 base and 1 base, with 2 bases remaining between them. This CDR3 spans 13 amino acids. Germline-derived CDR1 and CDR2 are SEHNR and FQNEAQ (reference sequence). CDR3 DNA sequence: TGTGCCAGCAGCTTAGGGTCCTACAATGAGCAGTTCTTC. It codes for CASSLGSYNEQFF.

This clone was detected only once. This chain connects TRBV10-2 to TRBJ2-7; the D call may be TRBD1 or TRBD2 (5 bases each). Trimming took off 6 bases at V and 4 bases at J, with 19 bases between the two ends. Looked up from germline, CDR1 is WSHSY and CDR2 is SAAADI. The CDR3 has 15 residues. CDR3 sequence reads: CASSRVPGPIYEQYV. For the CDR3, the DNA is TGCGCCAGCAGCCGGGTCCCGGGGCCAATTTACGAGCAGTACGTC.

V is TRBV12-3 or TRBV12-4 and J is TRBJ1-1, with a weak D call TRBD1 (5 bases). The V end lost 1 base, the J end lost 10 bases, and 13 bases lay between the germline ends. This CDR3 is 13 amino acids long. The CDR3 protein is CASSLESLRGAFF. CDR3 sequence (DNA): TGTGCCAGCAGTTTAGAATCATTGAGGGGAGCTTTCTTT.

This chain links TRBV6-2 or TRBV6-3 with TRBJ2-2, with a weak D call TRBD1 (6 bases). Germline V gene sequence: CDR1 MNHEY, CDR2 SVGEGT. The CDR3 is 15 amino acids. V was shortened by 6 bases and J by 6 bases, with 17 bases between the two germline ends. The CDR3 DNA sequence: TGTGCCAGCAGCCTTTACAGGGACGACCCCGGGGAGCTGTTTTTT. It encodes CASSLYRDDPGELFF.

The chain carries TRBV4-3 and TRBJ1-6; 8 bases fit TRBD1. Trimming cost V 4 bases and J 6 bases; bases outside gene matches: 5. The CDR3 has 15 amino acids. Germline CDR1 and CDR2: LGHNA and YSLEER. The CDR3 DNA is TGCGCCAGCAGCCGCCGGGACAGGATTAATTCACCCCTCCACTTT. Its protein product is CASSRRDRINSPLHF.

This clone was found a few times. This chain joins TRBV28 and TRBJ2-1; a weak D match, TRBD1 (6 bases). CDR3 length: 15 amino acids. Germline-derived CDR1 and CDR2 are MDHEN and SYDVKM. Trimming stripped 2 bases from V and 4 bases from J, with 12 bases between. The CDR3 here is CASSLQGTVYNEQFF. CDR3 nucleotides: TGTGCCAGCAGTTTACAGGGGACGGTTTACAATGAGCAGTTCTTC.

This chain connects TRBV6-1 to TRBJ1-1; D possibly corresponds to TRBD1 (5 bases). Per the germline V gene, CDR1 is MNHNS and CDR2 is SASEGT. V dropped 2 bases and J dropped 7 bases, with 32 bases sitting between them. The CDR3 runs 20 residues. CDR3 DNA: TGTGCCAGCAGTGAAAAATATGCAAGAACAGGAATGATAACAAGATTTGAAGCTTTCTTT. Its protein is CASSEKYARTGMITRFEAFF.

The V and J genes are TRBV9 and TRBJ2-3; TRBD1 agrees at 9 bases. The trim removed 3 bases at V and 2 bases at J, leaving 7 bases unmatched. Germline assignment: CDR1 SGDLS and CDR2 YYNGEE. This CDR3 has 16 residues. DNA for the CDR3: TGTGCCAGCAGCGCCGCCGGGACAGGGTACACAGATACGCAGTATTTT. It specifies CASSAAGTGYTDTQYF.

The CDR3 bases are TGCGCCAGCAGCCAACTCAATGGGGAGACCCAGTACTTC. Translation: CASSQLNGETQYF. V usage is TRBV4-1 and J usage is TRBJ2-5, with D unclear. The V end lost 2 bases, the J end lost 5 bases, and 9 bases lay between the germline ends. Germline assignment: CDR1 MGHRA and CDR2 YSYEKL. This CDR3 contains 13 residues.

The chain carries TRBV18 and TRBJ2-1, with D possibly matching TRBD1 (5 bases). CDR1 and CDR2 from the germline V gene are KGHSH and LQKENI. The CDR3 is made up of 13 amino acids. The V gene lost 3 bases and the J gene lost 5 bases, with 8 bases spanning the gap. CDR3 in DNA: TGTGCCAGCTCACCGCGACAGCACAATGAGCAGTTCTTC. This translates into CASSPRQHNEQFF.

The chain joins TRBV30 to TRBJ1-1; D not certain. CDR3 length: 13 amino acids. Germline CDR1 is GTSNPN and CDR2 is SVGIG (reference sequence). V lost 0 bases, J lost 4 bases, and 9 bases lay in between. The CDR3 sequence is CAWSVYSGTEAFF. The CDR3 region has the DNA TGTGCCTGGAGTGTATATAGCGGCACTGAAGCTTTCTTT.

This chain connects TRBV11-2 to TRBJ1-3; no clear D. The germline gives CDR1 SGHAT, CDR2 FQNNGV. The V gene lost 3 bases and the J gene lost 4 bases, with 7 bases spanning the gap. The CDR3 contains 13 residues. CDR3 region: CASSLRVGNTIYF. The CDR3 DNA sequence: TGTGCCAGCAGCTTGCGAGTAGGAAACACCATATATTTT.

The chain has TRBV2 and TRBJ2-2, with D tentatively TRBD1 (6 bases). Trimming stripped 3 bases from V and 4 bases from J, with 12 bases between. The CDR3 has 15 residues. CDR1 is SNHLY, CDR2 FYNNEI, per germline. The CDR3 coding sequence is TGTGCCAGCAGTGAGGGGGCTTGGGGCACCGGGGAGCTGTTTTTT. This encodes CASSEGAWGTGELFF. The whole variable domain, filled in from reference TRBV2 and TRBJ2-2, reads EPEVTQTPSHQVTQMGQEVILRCVPISNHLYFYWYRQILGQKVEFLVSFYNNEISEKSEIFDDQFSVERPDGSNFTLKIRSTKLEDSAMYFCASSEGAWGTGELFFGEGSRLTVL.

This chain uses TRBV5-8 with TRBJ2-1; possible D gene TRBD2, 6 bases. Germline V gene sequence: CDR1 SGHTS, CDR2 YDEGEE. This CDR3 comprises 14 residues. The V end lost 4 bases, the J end lost 0 bases, and 8 bases lay between the germline ends. CDR3 DNA: TGTGCCAGCAGCGGGGGGATCTCCTACAATGAGCAGTTCTTC. It yields the protein CASSGGISYNEQFF.

This clone was seen a few times. CDR3 in DNA: TGTGCCACCCGGGACAGCAATTCACCCCTCCACTTT. Translating gives CATRDSNSPLHF. The gene calls are TRBV19 and TRBJ1-6, with TRBD1 matching over 7 bases. There are 12 residues in the CDR3. The germline gives CDR1 LNHDA, CDR2 SQIVND (reference sequence). V shed 10 bases and J 7 bases; nucleotides not matched to a gene: 4.

This chain joins TRBV29-1 and TRBJ1-4; the D is unclear. The germline V and J ends were trimmed by 4 bases and 8 bases, with 11 bases remaining between them. This CDR3 is 12 amino acids long. Germline lookup yields CDR1 SQVTM and CDR2 ANQGSEA. CDR3 loop: CSVVAGSEKLFF. CDR3 coding DNA: TGCAGCGTTGTAGCTGGGAGCGAAAAACTGTTTTTT. The whole variable domain, filled in from reference TRBV29-1 and TRBJ1-4, reads SAVISQKPSRDICQRGTSLTIQCQVDSQVTMMFWYRQQPGQSLTLIATANQGSEATYESGFVIDKFPISRPNLTFSTLTVSNMSPEDSSIYLCSVVAGSEKLFFGSGTQLSVL.

V usage is TRBV2 and J usage is TRBJ1-2; D is unresolved. V gave up 1 base and J gave up 4 bases, with 16 bases separating them. The length of the CDR3 is 16 residues. Germline V lookup: CDR1 SNHLY, CDR2 FYNNEI. CDR3 bases: TGTGCCAGCAGTGAAGATCGGGCCGGTATGGGCTATGGCTACACCTTC. It codes for CASSEDRAGMGYGYTF. Together with reference TRBV2 and TRBJ1-2, the CDR3 gives the full variable domain: EPEVTQTPSHQVTQMGQEVILRCVPISNHLYFYWYRQILGQKVEFLVSFYNNEISEKSEIFDDQFSVERPDGSNFTLKIRSTKLEDSAMYFCASSEDRAGMGYGYTFGSGTRLTVV.

This clone has only a few counts. The CDR3 DNA sequence: TGTGCCAGCAGCTCTAAGCAAGGCGAGCAGTTCTTC. As protein: CASSSKQGEQFF. V is TRBV5-4 and J is TRBJ2-1; D remains ambiguous. Germline values: CDR1 SGHNT, CDR2 YYREEE (reference sequence). Trimming pared 3 bases from V and 10 bases from J, leaving 11 bases between. The CDR3 totals 12 residues.

The V call is TRBV10-3, the J call TRBJ2-2; D not resolved. CDR3 length equals 15 residues. Germline CDR1 and CDR2: ENHRY and SYGVKD. Deletions cut 4 bases from V and 5 bases from J, with 14 bases between. The CDR3 coding sequence is TGTGCCATCAGTGCAGACGGGTATAGTACCGGGGAGCTGTTTTTT. Its protein product is CAISADGYSTGELFF.

The chain has TRBV10-2 and TRBJ1-1; the D is unclear. The CDR3 extends over 13 amino acids. With 0 bases removed from V and 1 base from J, the gap between germline ends came to 3 bases. From germline, CDR1 is WSHSY and CDR2 SAAADI. CDR3 protein: CASSESENTEAFF. CDR3 DNA: TGCGCCAGCAGTGAGTCTGAGAACACTGAAGCTTTCTTT.

CDR3 DNA sequence: TGTGCCAGCAGTTTCGGTTTGGGCCGCACTGAAGCTTTCTTT. This encodes CASSFGLGRTEAFF. The gene calls are TRBV28 and TRBJ1-1; D is undetermined. Germline assignment: CDR1 MDHEN and CDR2 SYDVKM. With 3 bases removed from V and 4 bases from J, the gap between germline ends came to 12 bases. The CDR3 is made up of 14 amino acids. Variable domain in full (rest from reference TRBV28 and TRBJ1-1): DVKVTQSSRYLVKRTGEKVFLECVQDMDHENMFWYRQDPGLGLRLIYFSYDVKMKEKGDIPEGYSVSREKKERFSLILESASTNQTSMYLCASSFGLGRTEAFFGQGTRLTVV.

V usage is TRBV5-1 and J usage is TRBJ1-2; D uncertain. The CDR3 runs to 13 residues. Trimming removed 1 base from V and 1 base from J, with 5 bases in between. Germline CDR1 is SGHRS and CDR2 is YFSETQ. The CDR3 loop is CASSLRGNYGYTF. CDR3 bases: TGCGCCAGCAGCTTGCGTGGTAACTATGGCTACACCTTC. The variable domain in full, with the rest retrieved from reference TRBV5-1 and TRBJ1-2, is KAGVTQTPRYLIKTRGQQVTLSCSPISGHRSVSWYQQTPGQGLQFLFEYFSETQRNKGNFPGRFSGRQFSNSRSEMNVSTLELGDSALYLCASSLRGNYGYTFGSGTRLTVV.

Here the CDR3 DNA reads TGTGCCAGCAGCTTTACCAGGTACAATGAGCAGTTCTTC. This translates into CASSFTRYNEQFF. The chain is built from TRBV5-6 and TRBJ2-1; D gene ambiguous. The CDR3 is made up of 13 amino acids. Germline values: CDR1 SGHDT, CDR2 YYEEEE. Trimming cost V 2 bases and J 4 bases, with 7 bases left between them. Complete variable domain (other parts from reference TRBV5-6 and TRBJ2-1): DAGVTQSPTHLIKTRGQQVTLRCSPKSGHDTVSWYQQALGQGPQFIFQYYEEEERQRGNFPDRFSGHQFPNYSSELNVNALLLGDSALYLCASSFTRYNEQFFGPGTRLTVL.

The chain has TRBV10-2 and TRBJ2-7; D uncertain. Trimming stripped 0 bases from V and 0 bases from J, with 9 bases between. CDR3 length equals 15 residues. CDR1 and CDR2 (germline): WSHSY, SAAADI. The CDR3 sequence is CASSESGLGSYEQYV. The CDR3 DNA follows: TGCGCCAGCAGTGAGTCGGGGTTAGGCTCCTACGAGCAGTACGTC.

The chain links TRBV6-6 to TRBJ2-3; the D is unclear. Germline V gene lookup returns CDR1 MNHNY and CDR2 SVGAGI (reference sequence). The CDR3 loop spans 12 amino acids. V was shortened by 5 bases and J by 1 base, with 4 bases between the two germline ends. The CDR3 region has the DNA TGTGCCAGCAGTCCCGGCACAGATACGCAGTATTTT. Amino acids: CASSPGTDTQYF.